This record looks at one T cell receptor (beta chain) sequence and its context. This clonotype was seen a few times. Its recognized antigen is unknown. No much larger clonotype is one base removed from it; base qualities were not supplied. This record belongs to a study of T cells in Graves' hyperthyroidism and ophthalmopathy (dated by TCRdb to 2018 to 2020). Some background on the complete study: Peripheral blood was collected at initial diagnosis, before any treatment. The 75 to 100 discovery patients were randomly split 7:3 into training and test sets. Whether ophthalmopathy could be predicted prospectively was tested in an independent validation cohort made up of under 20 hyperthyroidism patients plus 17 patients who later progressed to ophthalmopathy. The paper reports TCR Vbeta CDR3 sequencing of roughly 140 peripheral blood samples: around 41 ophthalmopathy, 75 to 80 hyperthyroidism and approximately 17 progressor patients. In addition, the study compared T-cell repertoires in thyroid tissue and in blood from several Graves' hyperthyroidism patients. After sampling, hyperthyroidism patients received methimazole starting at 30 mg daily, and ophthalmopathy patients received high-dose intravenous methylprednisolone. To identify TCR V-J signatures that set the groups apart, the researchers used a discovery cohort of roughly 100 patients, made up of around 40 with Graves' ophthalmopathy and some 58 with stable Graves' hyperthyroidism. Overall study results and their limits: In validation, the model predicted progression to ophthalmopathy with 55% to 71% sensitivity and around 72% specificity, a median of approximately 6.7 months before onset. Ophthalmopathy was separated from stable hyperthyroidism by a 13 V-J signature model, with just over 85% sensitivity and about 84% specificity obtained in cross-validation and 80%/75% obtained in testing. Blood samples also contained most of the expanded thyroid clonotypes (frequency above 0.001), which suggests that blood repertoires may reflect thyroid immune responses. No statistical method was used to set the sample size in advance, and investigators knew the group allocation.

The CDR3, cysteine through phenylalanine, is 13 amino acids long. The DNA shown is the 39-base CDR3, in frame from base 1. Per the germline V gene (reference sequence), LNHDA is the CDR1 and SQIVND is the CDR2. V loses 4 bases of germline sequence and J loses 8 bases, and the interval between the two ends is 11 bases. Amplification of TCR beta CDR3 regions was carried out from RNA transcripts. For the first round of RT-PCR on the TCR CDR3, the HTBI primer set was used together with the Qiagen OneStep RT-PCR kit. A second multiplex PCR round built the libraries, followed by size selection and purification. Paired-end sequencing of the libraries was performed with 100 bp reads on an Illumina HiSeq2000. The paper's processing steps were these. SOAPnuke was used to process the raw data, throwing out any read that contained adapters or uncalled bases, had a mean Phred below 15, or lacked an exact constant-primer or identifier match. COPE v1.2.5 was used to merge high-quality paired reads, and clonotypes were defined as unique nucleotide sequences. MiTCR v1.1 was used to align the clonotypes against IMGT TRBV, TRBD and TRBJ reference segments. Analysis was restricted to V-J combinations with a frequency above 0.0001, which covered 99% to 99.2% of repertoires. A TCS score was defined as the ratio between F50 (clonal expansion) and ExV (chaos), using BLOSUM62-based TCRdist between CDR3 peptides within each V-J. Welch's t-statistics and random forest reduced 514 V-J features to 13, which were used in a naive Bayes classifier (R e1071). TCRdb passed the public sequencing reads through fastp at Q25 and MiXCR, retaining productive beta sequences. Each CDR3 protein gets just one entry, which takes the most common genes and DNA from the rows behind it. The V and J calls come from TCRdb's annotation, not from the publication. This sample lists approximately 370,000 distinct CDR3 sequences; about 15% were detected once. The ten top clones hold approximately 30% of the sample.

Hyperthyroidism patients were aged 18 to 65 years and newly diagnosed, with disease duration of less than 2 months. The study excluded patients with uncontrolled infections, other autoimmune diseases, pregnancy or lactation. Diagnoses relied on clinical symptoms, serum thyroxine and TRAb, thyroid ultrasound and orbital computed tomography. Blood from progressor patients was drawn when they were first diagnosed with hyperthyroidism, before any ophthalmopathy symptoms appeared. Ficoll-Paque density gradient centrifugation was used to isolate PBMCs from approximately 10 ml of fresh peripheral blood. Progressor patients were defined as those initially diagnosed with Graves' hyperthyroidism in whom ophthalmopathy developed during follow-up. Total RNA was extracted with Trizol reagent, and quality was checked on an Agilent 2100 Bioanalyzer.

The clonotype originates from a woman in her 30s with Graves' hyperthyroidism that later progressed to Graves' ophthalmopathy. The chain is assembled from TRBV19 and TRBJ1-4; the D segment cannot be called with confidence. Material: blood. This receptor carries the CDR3 CASSKGWREKLFF. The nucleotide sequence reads TGTGCCAGTAGTAAGGGATGGAGGGAAAAACTGTTTTTT.